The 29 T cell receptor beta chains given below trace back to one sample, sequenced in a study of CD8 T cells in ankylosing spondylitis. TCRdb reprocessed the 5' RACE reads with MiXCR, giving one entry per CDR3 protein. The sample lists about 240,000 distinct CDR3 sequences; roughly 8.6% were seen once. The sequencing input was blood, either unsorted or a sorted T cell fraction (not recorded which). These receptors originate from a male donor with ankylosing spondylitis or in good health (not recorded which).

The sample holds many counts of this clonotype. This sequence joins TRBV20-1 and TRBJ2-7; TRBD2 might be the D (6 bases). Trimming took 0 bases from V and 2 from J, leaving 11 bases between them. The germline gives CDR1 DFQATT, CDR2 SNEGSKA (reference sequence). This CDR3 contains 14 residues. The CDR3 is CSARDSSAAYEQYF. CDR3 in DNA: TGCAGTGCTAGAGACTCTAGCGCCGCCTACGAGCAGTACTTC.

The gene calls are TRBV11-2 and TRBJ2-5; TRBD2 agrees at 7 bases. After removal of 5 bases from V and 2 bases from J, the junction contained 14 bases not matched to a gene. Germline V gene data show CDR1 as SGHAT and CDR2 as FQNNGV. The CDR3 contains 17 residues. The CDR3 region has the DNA TGTGCCAGCAGCCGCGCAGGGTTTGCTAGCGGACAAGAGACCCAGTACTTC. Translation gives CASSRAGFASGQETQYF. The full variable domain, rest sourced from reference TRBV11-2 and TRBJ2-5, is EAGVAQSPRYKIIEKRQSVAFWCNPISGHATLYWYQQILGQGPKLLIQFQNNGVVDDSQLPKDRFSAERLKGVDSTLKIQPAKLEDSAVYLCASSRAGFASGQETQYFGPGTRLLVL.

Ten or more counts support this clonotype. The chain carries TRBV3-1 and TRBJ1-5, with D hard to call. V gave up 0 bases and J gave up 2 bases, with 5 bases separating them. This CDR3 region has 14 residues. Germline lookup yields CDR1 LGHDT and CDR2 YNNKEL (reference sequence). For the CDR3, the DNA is TGTGCCAGCAGCCAAGATTTGGGCAATCAGCCCCAGCATTTT. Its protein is CASSQDLGNQPQHF.

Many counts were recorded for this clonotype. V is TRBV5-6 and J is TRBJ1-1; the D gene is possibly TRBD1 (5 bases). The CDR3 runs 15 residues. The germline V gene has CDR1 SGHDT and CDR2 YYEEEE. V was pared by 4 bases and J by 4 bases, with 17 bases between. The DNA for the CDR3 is TGTGCCAGCAGCAAGACGGGGCCCCGGATCACTGAAGCTTTCTTT. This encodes CASSKTGPRITEAFF.

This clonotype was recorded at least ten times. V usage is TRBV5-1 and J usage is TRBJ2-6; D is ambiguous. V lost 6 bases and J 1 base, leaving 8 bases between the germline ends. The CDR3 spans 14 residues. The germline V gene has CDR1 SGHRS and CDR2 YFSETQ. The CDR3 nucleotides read TGCGCCAGCACGGGCATTTCTGGGGCCAACGTCCTGACTTTC. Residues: CASTGISGANVLTF.

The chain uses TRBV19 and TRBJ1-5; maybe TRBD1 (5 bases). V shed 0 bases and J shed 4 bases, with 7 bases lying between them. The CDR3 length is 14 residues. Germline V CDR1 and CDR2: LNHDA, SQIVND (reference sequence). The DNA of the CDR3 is TGTGCCAGTAGTATAGAATGGGGGAATCAGCCCCAGCATTTT. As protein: CASSIEWGNQPQHF. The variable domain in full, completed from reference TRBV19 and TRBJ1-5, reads DGGITQSPKYLFRKEGQNVTLSCEQNLNHDAMYWYRQDPGQGLRLIYYSQIVNDFQKGDIAEGYSVSREKKESFPLTVTSAQKNPTAFYLCASSIEWGNQPQHFGDGTRLSIL.

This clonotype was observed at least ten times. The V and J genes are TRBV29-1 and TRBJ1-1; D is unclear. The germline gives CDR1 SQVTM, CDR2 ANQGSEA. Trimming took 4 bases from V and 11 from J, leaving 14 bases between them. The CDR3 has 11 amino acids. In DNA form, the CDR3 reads TGCAGCGTTGTATTGTGGGATAAGGCTTTCTTT. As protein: CSVVLWDKAFF.

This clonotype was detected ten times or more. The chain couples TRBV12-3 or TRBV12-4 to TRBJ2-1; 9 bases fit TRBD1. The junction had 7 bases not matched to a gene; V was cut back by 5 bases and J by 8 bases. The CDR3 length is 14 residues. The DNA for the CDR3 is TGTGCCAGCAGTCTGACAGGGGGATTGGATGAGCAGTTCTTC. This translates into CASSLTGGLDEQFF.

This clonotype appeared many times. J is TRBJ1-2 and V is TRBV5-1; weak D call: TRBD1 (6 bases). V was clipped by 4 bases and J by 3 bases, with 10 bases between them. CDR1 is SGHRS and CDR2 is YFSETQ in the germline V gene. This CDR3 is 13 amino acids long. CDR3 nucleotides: TGCGCCAGCAGCCGGGACAACGACTATGGCTACACCTTC. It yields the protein CASSRDNDYGYTF.

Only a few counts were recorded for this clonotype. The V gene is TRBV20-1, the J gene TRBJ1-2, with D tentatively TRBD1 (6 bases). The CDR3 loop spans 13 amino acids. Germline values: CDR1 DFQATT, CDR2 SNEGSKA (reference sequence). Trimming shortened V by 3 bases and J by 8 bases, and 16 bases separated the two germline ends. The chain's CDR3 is CSASGTTHGGYTF. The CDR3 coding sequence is TGCAGTGCTAGTGGGACAACTCATGGCGGCTACACCTTC.

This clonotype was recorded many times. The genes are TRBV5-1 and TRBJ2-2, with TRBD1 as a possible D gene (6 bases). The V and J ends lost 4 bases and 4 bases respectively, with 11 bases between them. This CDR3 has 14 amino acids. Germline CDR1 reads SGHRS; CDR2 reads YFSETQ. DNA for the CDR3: TGCGCCAGCAGCCCGGGACACTCCACCGGGGAGCTGTTTTTT. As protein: CASSPGHSTGELFF.

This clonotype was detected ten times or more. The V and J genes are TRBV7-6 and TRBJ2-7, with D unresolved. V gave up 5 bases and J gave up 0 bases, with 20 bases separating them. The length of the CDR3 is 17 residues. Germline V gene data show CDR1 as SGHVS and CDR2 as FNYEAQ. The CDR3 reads CASSPTYAIRSSYEQYF. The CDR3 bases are TGTGCCAGCAGCCCGACTTATGCTATAAGGAGCTCCTACGAGCAGTACTTC.

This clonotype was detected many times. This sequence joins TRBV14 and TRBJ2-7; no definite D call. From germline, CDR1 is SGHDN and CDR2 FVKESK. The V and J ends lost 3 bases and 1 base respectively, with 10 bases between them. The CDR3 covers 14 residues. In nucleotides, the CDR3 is TGTGCCAGCAGCCAGGACCTGACATCCTACGAGCAGTACTTC. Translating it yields CASSQDLTSYEQYF.

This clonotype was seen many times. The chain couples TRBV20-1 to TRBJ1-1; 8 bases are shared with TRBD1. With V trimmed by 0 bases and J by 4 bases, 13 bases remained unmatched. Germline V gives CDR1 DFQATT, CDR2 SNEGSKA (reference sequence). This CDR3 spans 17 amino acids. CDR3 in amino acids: CSARDPQGALGGTEAFF. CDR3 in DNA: TGCAGTGCTAGAGATCCCCAGGGGGCCCTGGGGGGCACTGAAGCTTTCTTT.

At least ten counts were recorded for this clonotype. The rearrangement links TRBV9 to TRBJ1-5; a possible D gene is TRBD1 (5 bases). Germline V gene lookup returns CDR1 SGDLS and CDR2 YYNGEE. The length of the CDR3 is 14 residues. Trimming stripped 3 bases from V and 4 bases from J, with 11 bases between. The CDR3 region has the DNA TGTGCCAGCAGCGAAGGGGTCCTTAATCAGCCCCAGCATTTT. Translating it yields CASSEGVLNQPQHF.

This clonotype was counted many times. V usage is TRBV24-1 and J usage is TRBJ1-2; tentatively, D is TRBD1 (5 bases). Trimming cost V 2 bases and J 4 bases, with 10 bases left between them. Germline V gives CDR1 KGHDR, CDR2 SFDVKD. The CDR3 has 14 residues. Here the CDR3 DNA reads TGTGCCACCAGTGATTCGGGGACGACCTATGGCTACACCTTC. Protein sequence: CATSDSGTTYGYTF.

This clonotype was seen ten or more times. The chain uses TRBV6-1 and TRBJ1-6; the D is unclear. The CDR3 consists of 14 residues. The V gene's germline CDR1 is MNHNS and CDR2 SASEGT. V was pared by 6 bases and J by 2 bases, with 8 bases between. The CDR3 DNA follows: TGTGCCAGCAGGCCTGCCCCCTATAATTCACCCCTCCACTTT. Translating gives CASRPAPYNSPLHF.

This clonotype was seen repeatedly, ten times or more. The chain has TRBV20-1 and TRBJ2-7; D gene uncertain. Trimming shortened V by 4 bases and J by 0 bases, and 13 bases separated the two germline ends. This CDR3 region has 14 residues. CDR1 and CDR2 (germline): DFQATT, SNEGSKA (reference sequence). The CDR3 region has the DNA TGCAGTGCTATAGATCCGCGGAGCTCCTACGAGCAGTACTTC. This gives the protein CSAIDPRSSYEQYF.

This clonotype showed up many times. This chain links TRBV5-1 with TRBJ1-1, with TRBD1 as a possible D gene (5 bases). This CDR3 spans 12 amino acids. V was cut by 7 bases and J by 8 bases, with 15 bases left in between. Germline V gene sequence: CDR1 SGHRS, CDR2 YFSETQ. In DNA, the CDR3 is TGCGCCAGCTCTCAGGGCGGGAAAGAAGCTTTCTTT. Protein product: CASSQGGKEAFF. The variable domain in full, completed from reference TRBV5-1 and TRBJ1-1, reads KAGVTQTPRYLIKTRGQQVTLSCSPISGHRSVSWYQQTPGQGLQFLFEYFSETQRNKGNFPGRFSGRQFSNSRSEMNVSTLELGDSALYLCASSQGGKEAFFGQGTRLTVV.

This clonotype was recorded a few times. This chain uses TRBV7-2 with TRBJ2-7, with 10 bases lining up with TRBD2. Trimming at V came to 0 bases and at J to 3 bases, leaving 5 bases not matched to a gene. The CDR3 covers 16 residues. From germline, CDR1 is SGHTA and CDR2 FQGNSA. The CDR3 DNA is TGTGCCAGCAGCTTAGCGTCTAGACTAGCGGGCTACGAGCAGTACTTC. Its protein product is CASSLASRLAGYEQYF.

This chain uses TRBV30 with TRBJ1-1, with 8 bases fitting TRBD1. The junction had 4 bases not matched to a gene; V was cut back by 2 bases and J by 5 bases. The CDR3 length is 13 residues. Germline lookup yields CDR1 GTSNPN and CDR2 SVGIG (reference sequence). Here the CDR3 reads CAWSQGAGTEAFF. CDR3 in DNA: TGTGCCTGGAGTCAGGGGGCGGGAACTGAAGCTTTCTTT.

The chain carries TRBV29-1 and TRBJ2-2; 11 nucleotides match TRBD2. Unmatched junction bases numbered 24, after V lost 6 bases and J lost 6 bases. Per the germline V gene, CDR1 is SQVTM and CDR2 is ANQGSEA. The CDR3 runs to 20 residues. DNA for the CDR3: TGCAGCGTCTCACTGTCCCGGAGGGGTAGCGGGGGGGCATCAGCCGGGGAGCTGTTTTTT. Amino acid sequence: CSVSLSRRGSGGASAGELFF.

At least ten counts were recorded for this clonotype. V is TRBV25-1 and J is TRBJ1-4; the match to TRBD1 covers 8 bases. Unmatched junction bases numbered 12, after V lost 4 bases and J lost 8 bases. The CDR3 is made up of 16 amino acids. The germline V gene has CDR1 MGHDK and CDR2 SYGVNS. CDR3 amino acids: CASSGGTGRGGEKLFF. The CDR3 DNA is TGTGCCAGCAGTGGCGGGACAGGAAGAGGGGGAGAAAAACTGTTTTTT.

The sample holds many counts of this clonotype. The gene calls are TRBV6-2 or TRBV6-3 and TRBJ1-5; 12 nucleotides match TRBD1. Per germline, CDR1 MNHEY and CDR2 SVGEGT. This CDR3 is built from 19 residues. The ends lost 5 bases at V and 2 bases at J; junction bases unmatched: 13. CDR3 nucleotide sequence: TGTGCCAGCAGTCCCCCCCGGGACAGGGGGCGCCGAGGCAATCAGCCCCAGCATTTT. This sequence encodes CASSPPRDRGRRGNQPQHF.

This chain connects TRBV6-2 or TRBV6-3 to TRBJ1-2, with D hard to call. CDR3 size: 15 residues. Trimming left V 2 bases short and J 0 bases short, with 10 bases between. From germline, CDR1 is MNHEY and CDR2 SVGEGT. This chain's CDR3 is CASSYRAGANYGYTF. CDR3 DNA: TGTGCCAGCAGTTACCGGGCGGGAGCTAACTATGGCTACACCTTC.

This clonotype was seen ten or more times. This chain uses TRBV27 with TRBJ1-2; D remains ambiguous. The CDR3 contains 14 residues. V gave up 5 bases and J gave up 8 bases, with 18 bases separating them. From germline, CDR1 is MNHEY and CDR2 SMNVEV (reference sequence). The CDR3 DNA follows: TGTGCCAGCAGTCCATCGGGTGTCGTGAAAGGCTACACCTTC. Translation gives CASSPSGVVKGYTF.

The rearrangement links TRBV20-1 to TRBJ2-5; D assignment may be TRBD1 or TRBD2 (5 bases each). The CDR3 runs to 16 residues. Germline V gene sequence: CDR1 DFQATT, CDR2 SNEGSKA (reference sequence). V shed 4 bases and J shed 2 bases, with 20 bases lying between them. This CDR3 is CSAISPSRGLQETQYF. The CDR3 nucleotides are TGCAGTGCTATCAGCCCGTCGAGGGGTTTACAAGAGACCCAGTACTTC.

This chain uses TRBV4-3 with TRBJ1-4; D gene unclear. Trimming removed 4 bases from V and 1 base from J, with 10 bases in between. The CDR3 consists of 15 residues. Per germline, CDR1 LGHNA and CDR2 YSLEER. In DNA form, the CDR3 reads TGCGCCAGCAGCCCGAGGATAGGAACTAATGAAAAACTGTTTTTT. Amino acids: CASSPRIGTNEKLFF.

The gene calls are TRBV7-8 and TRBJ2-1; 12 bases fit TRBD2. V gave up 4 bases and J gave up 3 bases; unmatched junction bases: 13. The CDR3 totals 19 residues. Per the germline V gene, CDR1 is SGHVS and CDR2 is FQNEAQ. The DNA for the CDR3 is TGTGCCAGCAGCTCCGCCCTAGCGGGAGGGCCTCCCCACTACAATGAGCAGTTCTTC. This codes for CASSSALAGGPPHYNEQFF. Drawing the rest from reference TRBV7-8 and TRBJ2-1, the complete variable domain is GAGVSQSPRYKVAKRGQDVALRCDPISGHVSLFWYQQALGQGPEFLTYFQNEAQLDKSGLPSDRFFAERPEGSVSTLKIQRTQQEDSAVYLCASSSALAGGPPHYNEQFFGPGTRLTVL.